This TCR beta chain was retrieved from a study of blood T cell dynamics during melanoma immunotherapy. Time point specified: pre-treatment baseline. CDR1 and CDR2 (germline): GTSNPN, SVGIG (reference sequence). Trimming cost V 1 base and J 0 bases, with 9 bases left between them. CDR3 length: 14 residues. Profiled with immunoSEQ multiplex PCR; TCRdb holds only in-frame clones, not every one. Found here are roughly 16,000 clones, approximately 89% of them singletons; the top ten hold about 1.8%. The chain couples TRBV30 to TRBJ1-2; unclear D gene. The clonotype was recovered from a human donor with melanoma. The sample in question was blood, obtained from a patient treated with checkpoint blockade. In DNA form, the CDR3 reads TGTGCCTGGAGTGGATGGGATTCTAACTATGGCTACACCTTC. Amino acids: CAWSGWDSNYGYTF.